These 21 T cell receptor beta chains came from one sample sequenced in a study of radiotherapy plus CTLA-4 blockade in lung cancer. Measured with immunoSEQ multiplex PCR; TCRdb has only the in-frame clones, and not every one. This table has about 87,000 clones, more than 75% appearing once. The sequenced sample was peripheral blood, obtained from a patient treated with radiotherapy plus ipilimumab. The origin of the receptors is a human donor with non-small cell lung cancer that progressed on radiotherapy plus ipilimumab.

The rearrangement uses TRBV5-8 and TRBJ2-7; the D gene is possibly TRBD1 (6 bases). V lost 4 bases, J lost 1 base, and 18 bases lay in between. This CDR3 has 16 residues. Germline CDR1 SGHTS, CDR2 YDEGEE. CDR3 loop: CASSLRGTLISYEQYF. The CDR3 bases are TGTGCCAGCAGCCTACGAGGGACACTCATTTCCTACGAGCAGTACTTC.

The rearrangement links TRBV2 to TRBJ1-2, with D tentatively TRBD1 (5 bases). V was trimmed by 6 bases and J by 0 bases, leaving 14 bases between them. This CDR3 has 15 residues. Germline assignment: CDR1 SNHLY and CDR2 FYNNEI. The CDR3 nucleotides read TGTGCCAGCAGCGAGCGCCGGGGGACTAACTATGGCTACACCTTC. Amino acid sequence: CASSERRGTNYGYTF.

In DNA, the CDR3 is TGCGCCAGCAGCCAAGACACCCCGGGACTAGCGGGGGGGAAAGATACGCAGTATTTT. It translates to CASSQDTPGLAGGKDTQYF. The chain has TRBV4-3 and TRBJ2-3; TRBD2 aligns across 16 bases. Germline loops: CDR1 LGHNA, CDR2 YSLEER. The junction had 8 bases not matched to a gene; V was cut back by 0 bases and J by 5 bases. The CDR3 is made up of 19 amino acids.

Turning to this clone: The same CDR3 arises from other DNA sequences in this sample as well. The chain uses TRBV15 and TRBJ2-7; possible D gene TRBD1, 6 bases. The CDR3 runs to 14 residues. Germline CDR1 reads LNHNV; CDR2 reads YYDKDF (reference sequence). Trimming stripped 0 bases from V and 0 bases from J, with 6 bases between. This chain's CDR3 is CATSREGGSYEQYF. As DNA, the CDR3 is TGTGCCACCAGCAGAGAAGGGGGCTCCTACGAGCAGTACTTC.

This chain links TRBV5-5 with TRBJ1-1, with 7 positions matching TRBD1. In germline, CDR1 is SGHKS, CDR2 YYEKEE (reference sequence). The length of the CDR3 is 16 residues. V gave up 2 bases and J gave up 0 bases; unmatched junction bases: 7. The CDR3: CASSLTPGQLNTEAFF. DNA of the CDR3: TGTGCCAGCAGCTTAACCCCGGGACAGCTGAACACTGAAGCTTTCTTT.

The V call is TRBV7-9, the J call TRBJ2-5; 9 bases fit TRBD2. Germline V lookup: CDR1 SEHNR, CDR2 FQNEAQ (reference sequence). The CDR3 loop spans 19 amino acids. V shed 5 bases and J 4 bases; nucleotides not matched to a gene: 20. CDR3 residues: CASSLGLAQGTVSLETQYF. The CDR3 DNA follows: TGTGCCAGCAGCCTGGGACTAGCACAGGGGACGGTCTCCTTAGAGACCCAGTACTTC.

The chain joins TRBV2 to TRBJ2-4, with D tentatively TRBD1 (5 bases). The V gene's germline CDR1 is SNHLY and CDR2 FYNNEI. The CDR3 length is 12 residues. V lost 11 bases, J lost 1 base, and 9 bases lay in between. The CDR3 DNA sequence: TGTGCCGGACACGCGGCCAAAAACATTCAGTACTTC. It encodes CAGHAAKNIQYF.

V usage is TRBV5-1 and J usage is TRBJ1-6; 7 bases map to TRBD1. This CDR3 region has 16 residues. Unmatched junction bases numbered 7, after V lost 2 bases and J lost 5 bases. CDR1 and CDR2 from the germline V gene are SGHRS and YFSETQ. This CDR3 reads CASSFGRGSDNSPLHF. The CDR3 DNA follows: TGCGCCAGCAGCTTCGGCAGGGGGAGCGATAATTCACCCCTCCACTTT.

This chain uses TRBV10-3 with TRBJ2-1; D possibly corresponds to TRBD2 (5 bases). The CDR3 spans 13 residues. Germline V gene sequence: CDR1 ENHRY, CDR2 SYGVKD. Deletions cut 11 bases from V and 6 bases from J, with 17 bases between. CDR3 residues: CAAGNPRFNEQFF. In DNA form, the CDR3 reads TGTGCCGCCGGGAACCCACGTTTCAATGAGCAGTTCTTC.

This clone turned up a few times. This chain joins TRBV7-8 and TRBJ1-1, with unresolved D. The CDR3 runs 14 residues. Germline V CDR1 and CDR2: SGHVS, FQNEAQ. V lost 2 bases to trimming and J lost 1 base, with 8 bases between them. This CDR3 is CASSLSLGNTEAFF. Here the CDR3 DNA reads TGTGCCAGCAGCTTAAGTCTGGGGAACACTGAAGCTTTCTTT.

The rearrangement uses TRBV7-2 and TRBJ2-4; the match to TRBD2 covers 13 bases. Trimming at V came to 1 base and at J to 1 base, leaving 4 bases not matched to a gene. Looked up from germline, CDR1 is SGHTA and CDR2 is FQGNSA. This CDR3 spans 18 amino acids. CDR3 in amino acids: CASSLVVLAGGAKNIQYF. The CDR3 bases are TGTGCCAGCAGCTTAGTCGTACTAGCGGGAGGGGCCAAAAACATTCAGTACTTC.

V gene TRBV7-2 combines with J gene TRBJ1-5; no clear D. V was pared by 2 bases and J by 4 bases, with 6 bases between. This CDR3 is built from 13 residues. Germline V gene lookup returns CDR1 SGHTA and CDR2 FQGNSA. The CDR3 bases are TGTGCCAGCAGCTTATCTGGGAATCAGCCCCAGCATTTT. As protein: CASSLSGNQPQHF.

This clone was seen more than once but under ten times. The chain uses TRBV7-2 and TRBJ1-2, with 7 bases that match TRBD1. Trimming at V came to 1 base and at J to 5 bases, leaving 7 bases not matched to a gene. Per the germline V gene, CDR1 is SGHTA and CDR2 is FQGNSA. CDR3 size: 15 residues. Here the CDR3 DNA reads TGTGCCAGCAGCTTAGTTGTAGGGGGCAGGTATGGCTACACCTTC. It translates to CASSLVVGGRYGYTF.

V gene TRBV5-4 combines with J gene TRBJ2-5; D possibly matches TRBD1 or TRBD2 (5 bases each). Per the germline V gene, CDR1 is SGHNT and CDR2 is YYREEE (reference sequence). The germline V and J ends were trimmed by 0 bases and 10 bases, with 10 bases remaining between them. CDR3 size: 12 residues. The CDR3 nucleotides are TGTGCCAGCAGCTTGGGCGAGGGGAACCAGTACTTC. It yields the protein CASSLGEGNQYF.

The rearrangement uses TRBV7-3 and TRBJ2-5, with D possibly TRBD2 on 6 matching bases. Germline lookup yields CDR1 SGHTA and CDR2 FQGTGA. Trimming shortened V by 2 bases and J by 2 bases, and 6 bases separated the two germline ends. This CDR3 comprises 13 residues. The CDR3 DNA is TGTGCCAGCAGCTTAGGGGGGCAAGAGACCCAGTACTTC. Protein product: CASSLGGQETQYF.

The genes are TRBV18 and TRBJ1-4; D gene unclear. V dropped 0 bases and J dropped 4 bases, with 12 bases sitting between them. The CDR3 length is 16 residues. Germline CDR1 KGHSH, CDR2 LQKENI. CDR3 region: CASSPPRSLINEKLFF. DNA of the CDR3: TGTGCCAGCTCACCACCTAGGAGCCTGATTAATGAAAAACTGTTTTTT.

This clone appeared a few times. This chain connects TRBV7-2 to TRBJ2-7; D remains ambiguous. V lost 5 bases to trimming and J lost 3 bases, with 14 bases between them. From germline, CDR1 is SGHTA and CDR2 FQGNSA. The CDR3 spans 14 residues. CDR3 sequence: CASSLESQNYEQYF. In DNA, the CDR3 is TGTGCCAGCAGCCTAGAGTCCCAGAACTACGAGCAGTACTTC.

This rearrangement joins TRBV29-1 to TRBJ1-1; D gene uncertain. Germline V lookup: CDR1 SQVTM, CDR2 ANQGSEA. V was cut by 4 bases and J by 4 bases, with 10 bases left in between. This CDR3 contains 12 residues. CDR3 sequence (DNA): TGCAGCGTTGCGGCCAGGCCCACTGAAGCTTTCTTT. It yields the protein CSVAARPTEAFF.

The J gene is TRBJ1-1, the V gene TRBV7-9; 7 nucleotides agree with TRBD1. Looked up from germline, CDR1 is SEHNR and CDR2 is FQNEAQ (reference sequence). This CDR3 spans 14 amino acids. Trimming cost V 3 bases and J 4 bases; bases outside gene matches: 5. The CDR3 region is CASSLGTVGTEAFF. The CDR3 DNA reads as TGTGCCAGCAGCTTGGGGACAGTAGGCACTGAAGCTTTCTTT.

This chain connects TRBV30 to TRBJ2-1, with 16 bases matching TRBD2. With 4 bases clipped from V and 10 bases from J, the junction kept 10 bases outside the gene matches. This CDR3 has 16 amino acids. Germline V gene lookup returns CDR1 GTSNPN and CDR2 SVGIG (reference sequence). Written as DNA, the CDR3 is TGTGCCTGGAACCAACCCGGGACTAGCGGGAGGGGAGAGCAGTTCTTC. Translating it yields CAWNQPGTSGRGEQFF. The full variable domain, completed using reference TRBV30 and TRBJ2-1, is SQTIHQWPATLVQPVGSPLSLECTVEGTSNPNLYWYRQAAGRGLQLLFYSVGIGQISSEVPQNLSASRPQDRQFILSSKKLLLSDSGFYLCAWNQPGTSGRGEQFFGPGTRLTVL.

The gene calls are TRBV7-8 and TRBJ2-3; D uncertain. Germline values: CDR1 SGHVS, CDR2 FQNEAQ. The CDR3 extends over 14 amino acids. Trimming cost V 3 bases and J 1 base, with 8 bases left between them. CDR3 sequence (DNA): TGTGCCAGCAGCTTTTACTATGGCACAGATACGCAGTATTTT. Translation: CASSFYYGTDTQYF.